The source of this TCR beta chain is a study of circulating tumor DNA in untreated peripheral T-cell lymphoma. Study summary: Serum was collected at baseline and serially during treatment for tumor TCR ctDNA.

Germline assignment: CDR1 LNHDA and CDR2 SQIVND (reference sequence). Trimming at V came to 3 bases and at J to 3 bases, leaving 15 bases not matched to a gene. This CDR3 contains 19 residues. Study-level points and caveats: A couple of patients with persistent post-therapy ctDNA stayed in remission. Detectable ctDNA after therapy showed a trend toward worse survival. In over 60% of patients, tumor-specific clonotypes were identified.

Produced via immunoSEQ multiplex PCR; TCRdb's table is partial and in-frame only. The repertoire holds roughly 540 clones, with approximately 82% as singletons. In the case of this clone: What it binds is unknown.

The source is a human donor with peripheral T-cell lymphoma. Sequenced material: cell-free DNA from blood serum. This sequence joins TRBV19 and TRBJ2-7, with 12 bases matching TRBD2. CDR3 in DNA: TGTGCCAGTAGTATCAAACTAGCGGGAGGAGGTACCCACTACTACGAGCAGTACTTC. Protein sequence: CASSIKLAGGGTHYYEQYF. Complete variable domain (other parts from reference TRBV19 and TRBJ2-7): DGGITQSPKYLFRKEGQNVTLSCEQNLNHDAMYWYRQDPGQGLRLIYYSQIVNDFQKGDIAEGYSVSREKKESFPLTVTSAQKNPTAFYLCASSIKLAGGGTHYYEQYFGPGTRLTVT.